This TCR beta chain was captured in a study of blood T cell repertoires in COVID-19. Study-level information: Acute and convalescent COVID-19 specimens originated in the United States, Italy and Spain.

This clone was counted between two and nine times. Germline loops: CDR1 SGHAT, CDR2 FQNNGV. With V trimmed by 6 bases and J by 6 bases, 10 bases remained unmatched. CDR3 length: 14 amino acids. Profiled with immunoSEQ multiplex PCR; TCRdb holds only in-frame clones, not every one. This table has approximately 170,000 clones, around 90% appearing once. This clonotype originated in a man aged 45 to 65 who had recovered from COVID-19. This chain joins TRBV11-2 and TRBJ2-7; the match to TRBD1 covers 8 bases. The sequencing sample was made of peripheral blood. CDR3 residues: CASRPQGGTAEQYF. The CDR3 DNA follows: TGTGCCAGCAGGCCACAGGGGGGAACGGCCGAGCAGTACTTC.